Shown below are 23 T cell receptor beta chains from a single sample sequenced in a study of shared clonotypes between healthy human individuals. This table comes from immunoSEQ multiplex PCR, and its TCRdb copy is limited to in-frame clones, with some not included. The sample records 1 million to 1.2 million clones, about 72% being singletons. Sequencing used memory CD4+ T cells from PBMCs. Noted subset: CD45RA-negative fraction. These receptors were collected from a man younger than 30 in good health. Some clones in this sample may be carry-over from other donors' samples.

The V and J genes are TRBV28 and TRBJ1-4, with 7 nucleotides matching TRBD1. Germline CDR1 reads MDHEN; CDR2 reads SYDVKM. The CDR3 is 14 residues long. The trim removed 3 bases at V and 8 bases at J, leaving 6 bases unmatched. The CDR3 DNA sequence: TGTGCCAGCAGTTTTGGCAGGGGGGGAGAAAAACTGTTTTTT. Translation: CASSFGRGGEKLFF.

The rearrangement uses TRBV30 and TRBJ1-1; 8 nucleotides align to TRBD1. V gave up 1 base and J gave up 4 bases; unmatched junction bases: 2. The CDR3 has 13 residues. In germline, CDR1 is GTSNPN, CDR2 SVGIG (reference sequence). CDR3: CAWSETGVTEAFF. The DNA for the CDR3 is TGTGCCTGGAGTGAGACAGGGGTCACTGAAGCTTTCTTT.

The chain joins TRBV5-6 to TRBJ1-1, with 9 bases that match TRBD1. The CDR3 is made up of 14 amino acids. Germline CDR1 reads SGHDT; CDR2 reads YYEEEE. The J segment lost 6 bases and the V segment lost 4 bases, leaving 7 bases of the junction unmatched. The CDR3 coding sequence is TGTGCCAGCAGCGTGGACAGGGGAAGCGCTGAAGCTTTCTTT. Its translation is CASSVDRGSAEAFF.

The DNA for the CDR3 is TGTGCCAGCAGCGGACAGGGCGAGCTGTTTTTT. Its protein product is CASSGQGELFF. The rearrangement uses TRBV28 and TRBJ2-2; TRBD1 aligns across 8 bases. With 6 bases clipped from V and 11 bases from J, the junction kept 2 bases outside the gene matches. The CDR3 totals 11 residues. In germline, CDR1 is MDHEN, CDR2 SYDVKM.

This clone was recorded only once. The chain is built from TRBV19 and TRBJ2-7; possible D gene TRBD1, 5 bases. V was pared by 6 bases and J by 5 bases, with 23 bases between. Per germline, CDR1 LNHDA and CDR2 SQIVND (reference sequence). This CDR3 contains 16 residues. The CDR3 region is CASSQGLTRSWHEQYF. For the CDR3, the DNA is TGTGCCAGTAGCCAGGGCCTAACACGCTCTTGGCACGAGCAGTACTTC.

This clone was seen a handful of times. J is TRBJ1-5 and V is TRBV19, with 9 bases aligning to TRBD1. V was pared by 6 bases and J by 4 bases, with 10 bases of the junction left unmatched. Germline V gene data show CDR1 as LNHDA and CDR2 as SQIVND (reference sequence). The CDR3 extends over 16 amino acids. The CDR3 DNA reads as TGTGCCAGTAGCGGCGCACAGGGGGCTGGGAATCAGCCCCAGCATTTT. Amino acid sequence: CASSGAQGAGNQPQHF.

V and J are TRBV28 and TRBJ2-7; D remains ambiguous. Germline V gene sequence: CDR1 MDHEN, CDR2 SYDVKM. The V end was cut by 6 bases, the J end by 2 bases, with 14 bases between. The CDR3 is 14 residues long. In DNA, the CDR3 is TGTGCCAGCAGCGTCCTTGCCCCGACCTACGAGCAGTACTTC. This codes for CASSVLAPTYEQYF.

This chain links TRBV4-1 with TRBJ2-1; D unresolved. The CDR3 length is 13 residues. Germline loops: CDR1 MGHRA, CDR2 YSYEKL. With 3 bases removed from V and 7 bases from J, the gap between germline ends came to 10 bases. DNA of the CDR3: TGCGCCAGCAGCCACGATTCGATAAATGAGCAGTTCTTC. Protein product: CASSHDSINEQFF.

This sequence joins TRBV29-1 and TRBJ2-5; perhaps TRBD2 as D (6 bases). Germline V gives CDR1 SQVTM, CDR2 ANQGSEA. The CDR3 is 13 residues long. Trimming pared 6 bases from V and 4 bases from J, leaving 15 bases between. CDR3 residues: CSVRDWTVETQYF. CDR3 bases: TGCAGCGTCCGGGACTGGACCGTAGAGACCCAGTACTTC.

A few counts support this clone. The CDR3 reads CASSSGLELNEQFF. CDR3 nucleotides: TGCGCCAGCAGCTCAGGACTGGAGTTGAATGAGCAGTTCTTC. This chain connects TRBV5-1 to TRBJ2-1; D might be TRBD2 (5 bases). Germline V gene sequence: CDR1 SGHRS, CDR2 YFSETQ. V lost 3 bases to trimming and J lost 7 bases, with 14 bases between them. The CDR3 is 14 amino acids.

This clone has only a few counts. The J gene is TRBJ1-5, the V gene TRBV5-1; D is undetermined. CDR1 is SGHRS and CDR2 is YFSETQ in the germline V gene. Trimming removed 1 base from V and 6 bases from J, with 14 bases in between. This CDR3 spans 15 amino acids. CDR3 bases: TGCGCCAGCAGCTTGTCGGATCCAAGGGTTCAGCCCCAGCATTTT. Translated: CASSLSDPRVQPQHF.

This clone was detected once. CDR3 in amino acids: CASSPGGAGANVLTF. In nucleotides, the CDR3 is TGCGCCAGCAGCCCAGGGGGCGCTGGGGCCAACGTCCTGACTTTC. The chain is built from TRBV4-3 and TRBJ2-6, with 8 bases fitting TRBD1. V dropped 4 bases and J dropped 2; count of bases not matched to a gene: 1. This CDR3 region has 15 residues. Germline V gene data show CDR1 as LGHNA and CDR2 as YSLEER.

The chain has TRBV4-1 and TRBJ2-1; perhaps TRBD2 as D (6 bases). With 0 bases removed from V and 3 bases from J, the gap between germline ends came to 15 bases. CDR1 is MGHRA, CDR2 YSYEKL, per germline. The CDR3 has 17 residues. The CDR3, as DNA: TGCGCCAGCAGCCAAGATGGGGCCGGACTATTCTACAATGAGCAGTTCTTC. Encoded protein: CASSQDGAGLFYNEQFF.

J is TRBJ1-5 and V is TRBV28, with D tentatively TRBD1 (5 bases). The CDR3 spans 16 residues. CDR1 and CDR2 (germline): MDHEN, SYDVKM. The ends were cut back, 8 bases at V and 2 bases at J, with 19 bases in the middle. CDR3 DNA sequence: TGTGCCAGCGGGAGGGCGGGGCTTTGGGGCAATCAGCCCCAGCATTTT. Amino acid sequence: CASGRAGLWGNQPQHF. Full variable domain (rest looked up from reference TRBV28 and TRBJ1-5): DVKVTQSSRYLVKRTGEKVFLECVQDMDHENMFWYRQDPGLGLRLIYFSYDVKMKEKGDIPEGYSVSREKKERFSLILESASTNQTSMYLCASGRAGLWGNQPQHFGDGTRLSIL.

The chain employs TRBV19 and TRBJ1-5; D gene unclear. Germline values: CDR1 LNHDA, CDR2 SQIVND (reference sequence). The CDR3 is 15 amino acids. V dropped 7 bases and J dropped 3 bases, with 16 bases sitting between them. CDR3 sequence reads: CASTDHGAYNQPQHF. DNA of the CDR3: TGTGCCAGTACTGACCACGGCGCCTACAATCAGCCCCAGCATTTT.

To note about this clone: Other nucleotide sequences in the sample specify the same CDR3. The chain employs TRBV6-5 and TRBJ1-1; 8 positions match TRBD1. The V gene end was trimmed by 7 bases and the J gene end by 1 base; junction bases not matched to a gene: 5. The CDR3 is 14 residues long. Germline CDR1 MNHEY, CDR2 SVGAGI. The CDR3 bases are TGTGCCAGCAAGCAGGGGGCGGGGAACACTGAAGCTTTCTTT. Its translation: CASKQGAGNTEAFF.

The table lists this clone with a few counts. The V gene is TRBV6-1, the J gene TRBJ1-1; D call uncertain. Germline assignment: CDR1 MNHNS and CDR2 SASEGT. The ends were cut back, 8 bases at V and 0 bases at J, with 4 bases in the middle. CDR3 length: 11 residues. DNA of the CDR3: TGTGCCAGCCTGATGAACACTGAAGCTTTCTTT. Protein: CASLMNTEAFF.

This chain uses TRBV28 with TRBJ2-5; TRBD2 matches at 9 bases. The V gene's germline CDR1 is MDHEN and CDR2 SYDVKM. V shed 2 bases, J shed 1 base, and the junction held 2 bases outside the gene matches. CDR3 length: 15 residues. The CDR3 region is CASSLASGAQETQYF. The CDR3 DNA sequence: TGTGCCAGCAGTTTAGCTAGCGGGGCCCAAGAGACCCAGTACTTC.

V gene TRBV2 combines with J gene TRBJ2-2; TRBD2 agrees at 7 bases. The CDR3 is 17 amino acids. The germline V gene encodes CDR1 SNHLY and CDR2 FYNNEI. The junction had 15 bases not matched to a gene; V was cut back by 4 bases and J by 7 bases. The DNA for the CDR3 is TGTGCCAGCAGTGGTACGGCGGGAGTGGGCTTCGGCGGGGAGCTGTTTTTT. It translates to CASSGTAGVGFGGELFF.

CDR3 protein: CASSPPEGNQPQHF. CDR3 DNA sequence: TGCGCCAGCAGTCCCCCCGAGGGCAATCAGCCCCAGCATTTT. The chain carries TRBV10-2 and TRBJ1-5; no definite D call. V lost 5 bases and J lost 2, with 10 bases in between. The CDR3 has 14 residues. Germline V CDR1 and CDR2: WSHSY, SAAADI.

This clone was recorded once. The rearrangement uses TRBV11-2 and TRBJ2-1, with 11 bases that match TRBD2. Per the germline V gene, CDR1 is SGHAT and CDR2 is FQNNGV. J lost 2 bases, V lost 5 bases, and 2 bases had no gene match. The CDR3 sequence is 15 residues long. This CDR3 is CASSPTSGTYNEQFF. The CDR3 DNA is TGTGCCAGCAGCCCGACTAGCGGGACCTACAATGAGCAGTTCTTC.

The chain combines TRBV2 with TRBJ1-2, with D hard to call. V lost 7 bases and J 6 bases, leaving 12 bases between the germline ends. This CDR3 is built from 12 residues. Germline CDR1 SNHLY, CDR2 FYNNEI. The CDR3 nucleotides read TGTGCCAGCATGCCCAGTTCCGATGGCTACACCTTC. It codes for CASMPSSDGYTF.

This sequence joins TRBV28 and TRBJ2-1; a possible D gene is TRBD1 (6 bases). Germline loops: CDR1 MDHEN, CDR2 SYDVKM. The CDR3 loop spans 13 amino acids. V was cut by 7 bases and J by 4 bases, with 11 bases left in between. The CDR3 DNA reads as TGTGCCAGCAACGTAGGGACATACAATGAGCAGTTCTTC. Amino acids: CASNVGTYNEQFF.